This TCR beta chain emerged from a study of spatial heterogeneity in lung cancer. About the research overall: Sequence detection consistently recorded a greater number of beta-chain than alpha-chain sequences.

The presence of a unique molecular identifier marked each TCR cDNA molecule. MiXCR, applied by TCRdb to the 5' RACE reads, yields one record per CDR3 protein. Seen here are 20,000 to 25,000 distinct CDR3 sequences, approximately 3% observed once, and the top ten hold under 35%. Findings and limits, study-wide: Ubiquitous, expanded tumor-derived TCRs were more frequently observed in blood at resection than at follow-up.

This clonotype showed up many times. Its antigen is as yet unknown. The ends were cut back, 1 base at V and 0 bases at J, with 16 bases in the middle. The CDR3 runs to 18 residues. Germline CDR1 and CDR2: LNHDA and SQIVND (reference sequence). Time point noted: sample taken at primary tumor resection. Extraction of whole RNA from tumor, nontumor lung or frozen PBMC preceded unsorted sequencing. The cohort: under 80 early-stage, untreated non-small cell lung cancer patients. The TCR sequence derives from a female donor with early-stage non-small cell lung cancer. The rearrangement joins TRBV19 to TRBJ2-4, with D unresolved. Specimen: PBMCs, collected at surgery. The CDR3 nucleotides are TGTGCCAGTAGTATAGGTTGGGCAGCCGTGGTAGCCAAAAACATTCAGTACTTC. This translates into CASSIGWAAVVAKNIQYF. Combining the CDR3 with reference TRBV19 and TRBJ2-4 gives the whole variable domain DGGITQSPKYLFRKEGQNVTLSCEQNLNHDAMYWYRQDPGQGLRLIYYSQIVNDFQKGDIAEGYSVSREKKESFPLTVTSAQKNPTAFYLCASSIGWAAVVAKNIQYFGAGTRLSVL.